A single sample gave rise to the 13 T cell receptor beta chains below, sequenced in a study of T-cell memory formation after mild COVID-19. One entry per CDR3 protein, called by TCRdb with MiXCR from the 5' RACE reads. The table shows 250,000 to 350,000 distinct CDR3 sequences, with about a sixth occurring only once. The sequencing input was PBMCs or a T cell subset sorted from them (not recorded which). These receptors all come from a man aged 18-30 years who had mild COVID-19 (a few samples of this study predate the infection). Cell type and time point are not known.

This clonotype was detected only a few times. V gene TRBV5-1 combines with J gene TRBJ2-6, with D perhaps TRBD1 (6 bases). The V end lost 2 bases, the J end lost 0 bases, and 21 bases lay between the germline ends. The germline V gene encodes CDR1 SGHRS and CDR2 YFSETQ. The CDR3 is 20 residues long. The CDR3 DNA sequence: TGCGCCAGCAGCTTCCCAGGGACACCCCGGCCCGACTCTGGGGCCAACGTCCTGACTTTC. It encodes CASSFPGTPRPDSGANVLTF.

The V and J genes are TRBV5-1 and TRBJ1-1; D is possibly TRBD1 (6 bases). V lost 1 base to trimming and J lost 5 bases, with 15 bases between them. The CDR3 length is 15 residues. Germline loops: CDR1 SGHRS, CDR2 YFSETQ. The DNA for the CDR3 is TGCGCCAGCAGCTTGAGGCAACAGGGAGCAACTGAAGCTTTCTTT. Protein: CASSLRQQGATEAFF.

This clonotype was counted ten times or more. The chain combines TRBV5-1 with TRBJ2-5; 8 positions agree with TRBD1. The CDR3 is made up of 16 amino acids. V shed 0 bases and J 5 bases; nucleotides not matched to a gene: 9. Germline CDR1 is SGHRS and CDR2 is YFSETQ. CDR3 protein: CASSLATGTGLETQYF. The CDR3 DNA reads TGCGCCAGCAGCTTGGCTACAGGGACAGGCTTGGAGACCCAGTACTTC.

This clonotype has only a few counts. The chain combines TRBV7-2 with TRBJ1-4; TRBD1 aligns across 7 bases. Germline loops: CDR1 SGHTA, CDR2 FQGNSA. Trimming cost V 2 bases and J 7 bases; bases outside gene matches: 4. There are 14 residues in the CDR3. CDR3 DNA sequence: TGTGCCAGCAGCTTACGACAGGGTCGTGAAAAACTGTTTTTT. It codes for CASSLRQGREKLFF. The variable domain in full, completed from reference TRBV7-2 and TRBJ1-4, reads GAGVSQSPSNKVTEKGKDVELRCDPISGHTALYWYRQSLGQGLEFLIYFQGNSAPDKSGLPSDRFSAERTGGSVSTLTIQRTQQEDSAVYLCASSLRQGREKLFFGSGTQLSVL.

This clonotype was seen a handful of times. V gene TRBV6-2 or TRBV6-3 combines with J gene TRBJ2-1; D call uncertain. The CDR3 sequence is 15 residues long. V was trimmed by 2 bases and J by 0 bases, leaving 8 bases between them. CDR1 and CDR2 from the germline V gene are MNHEY and SVGEGT. This CDR3 is CASSYSQDSYNEQFF. Here the CDR3 DNA reads TGTGCCAGCAGTTACAGCCAAGACTCCTACAATGAGCAGTTCTTC.

This clonotype appeared many times. This chain connects TRBV6-2 or TRBV6-3 to TRBJ2-7; 9 positions match TRBD1. This CDR3 comprises 18 residues. The germline V gene has CDR1 MNHEY and CDR2 SVGEGT. Germline trimming cut 7 bases from V and 7 bases from J; bases unmatched to any gene: 23. The CDR3 reads CASTAGEKVPGQGKEQYV. CDR3 bases: TGTGCCAGCACCGCCGGCGAGAAGGTACCGGGACAGGGAAAAGAGCAGTACGTC.

A few counts support this clonotype. The rearrangement uses TRBV12-3 or TRBV12-4 and TRBJ2-5, with D uncertain. The ends were cut back, 2 bases at V and 5 bases at J, with 9 bases in the middle. The CDR3 length is 13 residues. This CDR3 reads CASSLIPKETQYF. In DNA form, the CDR3 reads TGTGCCAGCAGTTTAATTCCGAAGGAGACCCAGTACTTC.

To note about this clonotype: Here the CDR3 omits its conserved ending phenylalanine or tryptophan, so a read error is the likely source. It is unclear where the CDR3 begins or ends on the DNA, so no DNA is shown, and the CDR3 is as TCRdb lists it. V is TRBV5-4 and J is TRBJ2-7; the table's D call TRBD2 went unverified against the DNA. Termini included, the CDR3 measures 12 amino acids. Per the germline V gene, CDR1 is SGHNT and CDR2 is YYREEE (reference sequence). The CDR3 sequence is CASSHGLAGGPS.

V usage is TRBV6-5 and J usage is TRBJ2-7, with 9 bases matching TRBD1. Germline trimming cut 6 bases from V and 5 bases from J; bases unmatched to any gene: 5. The CDR3 covers 13 residues. The germline V gene encodes CDR1 MNHEY and CDR2 SVGAGI. This CDR3 is CASSTGGLNEQYV. DNA for the CDR3: TGTGCCAGCAGCACAGGGGGCCTAAACGAGCAGTACGTC.

This clonotype has more than one count but fewer than ten. The chain uses TRBV20-1 and TRBJ2-7; 8 bases fit TRBD2. CDR3 length equals 14 residues. V gave up 6 bases and J gave up 3 bases; unmatched junction bases: 10. Germline values: CDR1 DFQATT, CDR2 SNEGSKA (reference sequence). As DNA, the CDR3 is TGCAGTGCACCCCGGGGGACTAGTGTCTACGAGCAGTACGTC. It translates to CSAPRGTSVYEQYV.

This clonotype has more than one count but fewer than ten. The chain carries TRBV27 and TRBJ2-2; 7 bases line up with TRBD1. This CDR3 region has 15 residues. V dropped 3 bases and J dropped 8; count of bases not matched to a gene: 9. Germline V CDR1 and CDR2: MNHEY, SMNVEV (reference sequence). The DNA for the CDR3 is TGTGCCAGCAGTTTGTACAGGGGTGATAATGGGGAGCTGTTTTTT. Its translation: CASSLYRGDNGELFF.

This clonotype was recorded only once. The CDR3: CASSPPIQGTEAFF. The CDR3 nucleotides are TGTGCCAGCAGCCCTCCGATACAGGGGACTGAAGCTTTCTTT. The rearrangement joins TRBV7-9 to TRBJ1-1, with 7 bases that match TRBD1. Trimming took 5 bases from V and 5 from J; bases not matched to a gene: 8. CDR1 is SEHNR, CDR2 FQNEAQ, per germline (reference sequence). The CDR3 is made up of 14 amino acids.

This clonotype was recorded many times. The chain uses TRBV5-1 and TRBJ1-2; D gene ambiguous. Germline CDR1 and CDR2: SGHRS and YFSETQ. The CDR3 spans 13 residues. Trimming pared 4 bases from V and 8 bases from J, leaving 15 bases between. In DNA form, the CDR3 reads TGCGCCAGCAGCGTCGTTGGGATCCACGGCTACACCTTC. As protein: CASSVVGIHGYTF.